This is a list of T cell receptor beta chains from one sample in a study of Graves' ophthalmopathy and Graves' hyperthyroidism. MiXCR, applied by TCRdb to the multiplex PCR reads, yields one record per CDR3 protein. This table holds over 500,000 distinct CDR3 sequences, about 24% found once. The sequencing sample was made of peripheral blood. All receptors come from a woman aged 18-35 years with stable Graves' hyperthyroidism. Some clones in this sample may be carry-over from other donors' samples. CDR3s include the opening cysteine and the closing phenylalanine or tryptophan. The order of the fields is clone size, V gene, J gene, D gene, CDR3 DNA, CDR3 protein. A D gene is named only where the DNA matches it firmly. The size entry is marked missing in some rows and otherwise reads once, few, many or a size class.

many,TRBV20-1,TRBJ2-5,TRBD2,TGCAGTGCTAGAGCAAGCGGGGGGCGAGAGACCCAGTACTTC,CSARASGGRETQYF
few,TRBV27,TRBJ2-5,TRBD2,TGTGCCAGCAGTTTATGGGGACTAGCGGGGGGGAAAGAGACCCAGTACTTC,CASSLWGLAGGKETQYF
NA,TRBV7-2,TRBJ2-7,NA,TGTGCCAGCAGCTTAGCCGCGGACACCTACTACGAGCAGTACTTC,CASSLAADTYYEQYF
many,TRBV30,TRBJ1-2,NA,TGTGCCTGCCTCCGGGAGGACTATGGCTACACCTTC,CACLREDYGYTF
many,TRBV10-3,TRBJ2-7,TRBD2,TGTGCCATCAGTGAAGGGACTAGCGGAGCTTACGAGCAGTACTTC,CAISEGTSGAYEQYF
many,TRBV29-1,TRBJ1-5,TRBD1,TGCAGCGTTGAACCGGGACAGAATCAGCCCCAGCATTTT,CSVEPGQNQPQHF
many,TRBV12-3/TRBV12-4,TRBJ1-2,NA,TGTGCCAGCAGTTTAGGGGGAGGGGTGATGGGCTACACCTTC,CASSLGGGVMGYTF
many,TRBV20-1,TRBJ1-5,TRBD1,TGCAGTGCTAGAGCAACAGGGGGCAATCAGCCCCAGCATTTT,CSARATGGNQPQHF
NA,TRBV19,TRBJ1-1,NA,TGTGCCAGTCATAGGGGTACTGAAGCTTTCTTT,CASHRGTEAFF
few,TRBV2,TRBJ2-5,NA,TGTGCCAGCAGTGTAAGACAGCAAGAGACCCAGTACTTC,CASSVRQQETQYF
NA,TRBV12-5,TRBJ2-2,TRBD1,TGTGCTAGTGGTTTTGACAGGGTGAACACCGGGGAGCTGTTTTTT,CASGFDRVNTGELFF
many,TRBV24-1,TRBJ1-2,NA,TGTGCCACCAGTGATAACCGAGGTGTCGGCTACACCTTC,CATSDNRGVGYTF
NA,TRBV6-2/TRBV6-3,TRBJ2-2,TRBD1,TGTGCCAGCAGTTCCTTGGGACAGGTCACCGGGGAGCTGTTTTTT,CASSSLGQVTGELFF
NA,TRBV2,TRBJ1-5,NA,TGTGCCGGGTCCGTTCAAGGGGGTGGCAATCAGCCCCAGCATTTT,CAGSVQGGGNQPQHF
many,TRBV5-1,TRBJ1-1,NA,TGCGCCAGCAGCAGCGGACGGCTGAACACTGAAGCTTTCTTT,CASSSGRLNTEAFF
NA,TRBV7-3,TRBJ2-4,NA,TGTGCCAGCAGCTTATCCGGTGCCAAAAACATTCAGTACTTC,CASSLSGAKNIQYF
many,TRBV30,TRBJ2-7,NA,TGTGCCTCGGGGGAGCTGGGCGAGCAGTACTTC,CASGELGEQYF
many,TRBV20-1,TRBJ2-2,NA,TGCAGTGCCACCGGGGCGGCCGGGGAGCTGTTTTTT,CSATGAAGELFF
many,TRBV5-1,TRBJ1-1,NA,TGCGCCAGCAGCTTGGATCCTGCGAACACTGAAGCTTTCTTT,CASSLDPANTEAFF
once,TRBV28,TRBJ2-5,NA,NA,CASSFYICSARGKTQYF
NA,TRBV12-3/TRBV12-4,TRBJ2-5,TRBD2,TGTGCCAGCAGATCTAGCGGGGGGTCCGGGACCCAGTACTTC,CASRSSGGSGTQYF
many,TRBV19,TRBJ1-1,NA,TGTGCCAGTAGTAACACCCGGGGCCAGAACACTGAAGCTTTCTTT,CASSNTRGQNTEAFF
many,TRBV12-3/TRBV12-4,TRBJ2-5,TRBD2,TGTGCCAGCAGTCCGGGACTAGCGGCGCAAGAGACCCAGTACTTC,CASSPGLAAQETQYF
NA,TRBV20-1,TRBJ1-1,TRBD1,TGCAGTGCCATGTGGGGGTTAGGGACAGGGGAAGGAAACACTGAAGCTTTCTTT,CSAMWGLGTGEGNTEAFF
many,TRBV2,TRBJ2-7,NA,TGTGCCAGCGGGACAAATTTATACGAGCAGTACTTC,CASGTNLYEQYF
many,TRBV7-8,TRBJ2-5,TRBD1,TGTGCCAGCAGCCGCGACAGGGGAAACCAAGAGACCCAGTACTTC,CASSRDRGNQETQYF
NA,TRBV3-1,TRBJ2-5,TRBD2,TGTGCCAGCAGCCCACCCGGACTAGCGGGAGCTGGAGAGACCCAGTACTTC,CASSPPGLAGAGETQYF
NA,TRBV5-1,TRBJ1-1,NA,TGCGCCAGCAGCTTGATTGCCGGGGGTTGGACAGAGAACACTGAAGCTTTCTTT,CASSLIAGGWTENTEAFF
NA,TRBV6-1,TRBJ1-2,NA,TGTGCCAGCAGCCCCCCGGGGGAGAGTGGCTACACCTTC,CASSPPGESGYTF
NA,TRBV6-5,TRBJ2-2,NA,TGTGCCAGCAGTTACAACCCAATGTCGACCGGGGAGCTGTTTTTT,CASSYNPMSTGELFF
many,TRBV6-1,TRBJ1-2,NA,TGTGCCAGCAGTGAAGGCAGTTCCGGGGGCTACACCTTC,CASSEGSSGGYTF
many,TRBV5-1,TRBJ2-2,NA,TGCGCCAGCAGCTTAACAGCGAACACCGGGGAGCTGTTTTTT,CASSLTANTGELFF
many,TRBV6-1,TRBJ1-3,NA,TGTGCCAGCAGTGTCTTGGCTTCCTCCATATATTTT,CASSVLASSIYF
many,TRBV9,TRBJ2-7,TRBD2,TGTGCCAGCAGTACCGGGACTAGCGGGAGTCGCGAGCAGTACTTC,CASSTGTSGSREQYF
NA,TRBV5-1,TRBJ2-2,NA,TGCGCCAGCCGAACTAGTACCCAGCAGAACACCGGGGAGCTGTTTTTT,CASRTSTQQNTGELFF
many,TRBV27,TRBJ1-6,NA,TGTGCCAGCAGTTTGGAACAGGGTTTCGGAAATTCACCCCTCCACTTT,CASSLEQGFGNSPLHF
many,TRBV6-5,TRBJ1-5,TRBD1,TGTGCCAGCACCTTCGAGCAGGGGGCGAGCAATCAGCCCCAGCATTTT,CASTFEQGASNQPQHF
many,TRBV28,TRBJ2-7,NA,TGTGCCAGCATGGGGGAAACCTACGAGCAGTACTTC,CASMGETYEQYF
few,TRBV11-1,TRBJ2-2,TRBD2,TGTGCCAGCAGCTTGGCTAGCGGGGGGGCCTTTATCGGGGAGCTGTTTTTT,CASSLASGGAFIGELFF
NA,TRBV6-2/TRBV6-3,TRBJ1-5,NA,TGTGCCAGCAGCGTCCGGGACGACCATAGCAATCAGCCCCAGCATTTT,CASSVRDDHSNQPQHF
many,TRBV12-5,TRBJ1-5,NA,TGTGCTAGTGCAGCGGGACCAAGCAATCAGCCCCAGCATTTT,CASAAGPSNQPQHF
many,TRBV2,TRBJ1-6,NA,TGTGCCAGCAGGGGAGCCGGGACGGATAATTCACCCCTCCACTTT,CASRGAGTDNSPLHF